These 20 T cell receptor beta chains came from one sample sequenced in a study of regulatory T cells. Study-wide results and limits: Hydrophobic residues at CDR3 positions 6 and 7 were enriched in conventional CD4+ T cells of CD3G-deficient patients.

The PCR used 52 TRBV and 13 TRBJ primers. The protocol was immunoSEQ multiplex PCR, while the TCRdb copy is restricted to in-frame clones and leaves out a portion. This sample has approximately 29,000 clones, with nearly 95% found just once. No antigen is known for these receptors. The sample taken for sequencing was conventional CD4+ T cells sorted from blood. These receptors all come from a child aged 2-15 years with CD3G deficiency.

This chain connects TRBV6-1 to TRBJ1-1, with D unclear. Germline CDR1 reads MNHNS; CDR2 reads SASEGT. Deletions cut 6 bases from V and 0 bases from J, with 5 bases between. CDR3 size: 12 residues. In nucleotides, the CDR3 is TGTGCCAGCAGCCCTATGAACACTGAAGCTTTCTTT. Amino acids: CASSPMNTEAFF.

The genes are TRBV6-1 and TRBJ2-2; possibly TRBD1 for D (6 bases). The CDR3 extends over 16 amino acids. Germline CDR1 reads MNHNS; CDR2 reads SASEGT. The V end was cut by 3 bases, the J end by 9 bases, with 20 bases between. The CDR3 nucleotides are TGTGCCAGCAGTGATCTTGGGGGCCCCAAACCCTGGGAGCTGTTTTTT. Amino acid sequence: CASSDLGGPKPWELFF.

The chain uses TRBV6-1 and TRBJ1-2; no clear D. Germline V gene data show CDR1 as MNHNS and CDR2 as SASEGT. V was shortened by 3 bases and J by 4 bases, with 15 bases between the two germline ends. CDR3 length: 15 amino acids. DNA of the CDR3: TGTGCCAGCAGTGATCGGTGGGGATCGGGCTATGGCTACACCTTC. It is translated as CASSDRWGSGYGYTF.

This sequence joins TRBV28 and TRBJ2-3; 12 bases map to TRBD2. Germline trimming cut 3 bases from V and 6 bases from J; bases unmatched to any gene: 4. Germline values: CDR1 MDHEN, CDR2 SYDVKM. This CDR3 comprises 15 residues. The DNA for the CDR3 is TGTGCCAGCAGTTTCGGACTAGCGGGAACGGATACGCAGTATTTT. Its translation is CASSFGLAGTDTQYF.

V usage is TRBV28 and J usage is TRBJ2-1, with 10 bases matching TRBD2. The CDR3 extends over 14 amino acids. Germline V lookup: CDR1 MDHEN, CDR2 SYDVKM. Germline trimming cut 6 bases from V and 12 bases from J; bases unmatched to any gene: 11. The chain's CDR3 is CASSPRLAGARQFF. CDR3 bases: TGTGCCAGCAGCCCTAGGCTAGCGGGAGCTCGGCAGTTCTTC.

Worth noting for this clone: Germline is not matched at one junction end, which may reflect a read error. V is TRBV10-1 and J is TRBJ1-1; D gene ambiguous. This CDR3 spans 11 amino acids. The germline V gene has CDR1 WNHNN and CDR2 SYGVQD (reference sequence). The CDR3 region has the DNA TGCGCCAGCAGGCTGAACCCTGAAGCTTTCTTT. It encodes CASRLNPEAFF.

This rearrangement joins TRBV28 to TRBJ2-7, with 8 bases matching TRBD1. V lost 6 bases, J lost 11 bases, and 12 bases stayed unmatched. CDR3 length: 13 amino acids. Per the germline V gene, CDR1 is MDHEN and CDR2 is SYDVKM. The CDR3 protein is CASSSPSDREEYF. Written as DNA, the CDR3 is TGTGCCAGCAGCTCTCCCTCGGACAGGGAAGAGTACTTC. The full variable domain, completed using reference TRBV28 and TRBJ2-7, is DVKVTQSSRYLVKRTGEKVFLECVQDMDHENMFWYRQDPGLGLRLIYFSYDVKMKEKGDIPEGYSVSREKKERFSLILESASTNQTSMYLCASSSPSDREEYFGPGTRLTVT.

In this sample, this clone turned up once. The V call is TRBV28, the J call TRBJ2-1, with 7 bases fitting TRBD2. Germline assignment: CDR1 MDHEN and CDR2 SYDVKM. The CDR3 sequence is 13 residues long. The trim removed 0 bases at V and 10 bases at J, leaving 3 bases unmatched. CDR3 in amino acids: CASSLWGGKEQFF. CDR3 coding DNA: TGTGCCAGCAGTTTATGGGGGGGGAAAGAGCAGTTCTTC.

The rearrangement links TRBV7-9 to TRBJ2-3; D gene uncertain. In germline, CDR1 is SEHNR, CDR2 FQNEAQ (reference sequence). This CDR3 has 15 residues. The ends were cut back, 8 bases at V and 0 bases at J, with 15 bases in the middle. CDR3 protein: CASAFLVGSTDTQYF. For the CDR3, the DNA is TGTGCCAGCGCTTTTCTTGTAGGGAGCACAGATACGCAGTATTTT.

This clone was seen only once. V usage is TRBV18 and J usage is TRBJ2-5; 7 bases map to TRBD2. The CDR3 is 13 amino acids. V lost 8 bases to trimming and J lost 7 bases; unmatched junction nucleotides: 10. Per germline, CDR1 KGHSH and CDR2 LQKENI. CDR3 sequence: CASMSGIRGTQYF. CDR3 nucleotide sequence: TGTGCCAGCATGAGCGGGATCCGAGGGACCCAGTACTTC.

This clone was detected once. The chain recombines TRBV5-1 with TRBJ2-1; TRBD2 aligns across 11 bases. Germline assignment: CDR1 SGHRS and CDR2 YFSETQ. V gave up 0 bases and J gave up 10 bases; unmatched junction bases: 6. The CDR3 has 15 residues. The CDR3 coding sequence is TGCGCCAGCAGCTTGGAGCTAGCGGGAGGAAGGGAGCAGTTCTTC. This encodes CASSLELAGGREQFF.

The rearrangement uses TRBV10-2 and TRBJ2-1, with a tentative D call TRBD2 (5 bases). Germline loops: CDR1 WSHSY, CDR2 SAAADI. The CDR3 has 11 amino acids. The V and J ends lost 1 base and 10 bases respectively, with 5 bases between them. The CDR3 spells CASSEWEEQFF. CDR3 DNA sequence: TGCGCCAGCAGTGAGTGGGAGGAGCAGTTCTTC.

The chain joins TRBV19 to TRBJ2-2; tentatively, D is TRBD2 (6 bases). CDR1 LNHDA and CDR2 SQIVND come from the germline V gene (reference sequence). The CDR3 extends over 15 amino acids. V was pared by 6 bases and J by 4 bases, with 15 bases between. The DNA of the CDR3 is TGTGCCAGTAGAACGGGTGGAGGGTCCACCGGGGAGCTGTTTTTT. Residues: CASRTGGGSTGELFF.

Worth noting for this clone: Germline is not matched at one junction end, which may reflect a read error. J is TRBJ2-7 and V is TRBV20-1; D gene ambiguous. Germline CDR1 reads DFQATT; CDR2 reads SNEGSKA (reference sequence). The CDR3 loop spans 11 amino acids. The CDR3 spells CSARLGTLGVF. CDR3 DNA sequence: TGCAGTGCTAGGTTGGGCACCCTTGGGGTCTTC.

This chain connects TRBV28 to TRBJ1-2; D gene uncertain. V lost 4 bases, J lost 1 base, and 7 bases lay in between. The CDR3 covers 13 residues. The germline V gene encodes CDR1 MDHEN and CDR2 SYDVKM. DNA of the CDR3: TGTGCCAGCAGTTCGAGTAATAACTATGGCTACACCTTC. Translation gives CASSSSNNYGYTF.

V and J are TRBV5-1 and TRBJ2-1, with D maybe TRBD2 (6 bases). CDR3 length: 15 amino acids. Germline CDR1 reads SGHRS; CDR2 reads YFSETQ. The V gene lost 7 bases and the J gene lost 3 bases, with 17 bases spanning the gap. The CDR3 loop reads CASSKAGSLYNEQFF. The DNA for the CDR3 is TGCGCCAGCTCGAAGGCGGGGAGCCTCTACAATGAGCAGTTCTTC. Full variable domain (missing parts from reference TRBV5-1 and TRBJ2-1): KAGVTQTPRYLIKTRGQQVTLSCSPISGHRSVSWYQQTPGQGLQFLFEYFSETQRNKGNFPGRFSGRQFSNSRSEMNVSTLELGDSALYLCASSKAGSLYNEQFFGPGTRLTVL.

The chain recombines TRBV19 with TRBJ2-7; 7 bases match TRBD2. V trimming: 4 bases; J trimming: 5 bases; junction bases outside the gene matches: 5. Germline V gives CDR1 LNHDA, CDR2 SQIVND (reference sequence). The CDR3 is 13 residues long. The CDR3 sequence is CASSKGRGDEQYF. DNA for the CDR3: TGTGCCAGTAGTAAAGGGAGGGGCGACGAGCAGTACTTC.

The chain combines TRBV28 with TRBJ2-1; 9 nucleotides line up with TRBD2. The V gene end was trimmed by 2 bases and the J gene end by 6 bases; junction bases not matched to a gene: 8. CDR1 MDHEN and CDR2 SYDVKM come from the germline V gene. This CDR3 contains 16 residues. CDR3 sequence reads: CASSLDLAGGPNEQFF. Here the CDR3 DNA reads TGTGCCAGCAGTTTAGATCTTGCGGGAGGGCCCAATGAGCAGTTCTTC. Based on the CDR3 plus reference TRBV28 and TRBJ2-1, the full variable domain is DVKVTQSSRYLVKRTGEKVFLECVQDMDHENMFWYRQDPGLGLRLIYFSYDVKMKEKGDIPEGYSVSREKKERFSLILESASTNQTSMYLCASSLDLAGGPNEQFFGPGTRLTVL.

This sequence joins TRBV28 and TRBJ1-1; 7 nucleotides match TRBD1. V lost 5 bases to trimming and J lost 1 base; unmatched junction nucleotides: 13. The CDR3 has 17 residues. Germline V gene sequence: CDR1 MDHEN, CDR2 SYDVKM. CDR3 protein: CASSIPGQTKGNTEAFF. The CDR3 nucleotides read TGTGCCAGCAGTATACCGGGACAGACAAAAGGGAACACTGAAGCTTTCTTT.

The V call is TRBV6-1, the J call TRBJ2-7, with D perhaps matching TRBD1 (5 bases). The CDR3 is 13 amino acids. CDR1 MNHNS and CDR2 SASEGT come from the germline V gene. Trimming shortened V by 6 bases and J by 5 bases, and 14 bases separated the two germline ends. The CDR3 region is CASSFQGLNEQYF. DNA for the CDR3: TGTGCCAGCAGCTTTCAGGGTCTAAACGAGCAGTACTTC.